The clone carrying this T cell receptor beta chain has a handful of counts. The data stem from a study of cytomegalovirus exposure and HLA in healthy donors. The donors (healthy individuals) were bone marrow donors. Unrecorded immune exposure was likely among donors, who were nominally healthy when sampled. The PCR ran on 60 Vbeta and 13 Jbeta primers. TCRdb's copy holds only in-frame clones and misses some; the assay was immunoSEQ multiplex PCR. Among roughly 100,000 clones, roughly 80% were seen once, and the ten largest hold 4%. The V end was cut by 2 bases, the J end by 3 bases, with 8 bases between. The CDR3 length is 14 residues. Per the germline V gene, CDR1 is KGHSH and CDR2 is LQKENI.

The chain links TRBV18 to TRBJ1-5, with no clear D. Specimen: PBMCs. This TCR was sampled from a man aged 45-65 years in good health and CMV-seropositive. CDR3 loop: CASSPGDTNQPQHF. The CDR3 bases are TGTGCCAGCTCACCAGGTGACACCAATCAGCCCCAGCATTTT.